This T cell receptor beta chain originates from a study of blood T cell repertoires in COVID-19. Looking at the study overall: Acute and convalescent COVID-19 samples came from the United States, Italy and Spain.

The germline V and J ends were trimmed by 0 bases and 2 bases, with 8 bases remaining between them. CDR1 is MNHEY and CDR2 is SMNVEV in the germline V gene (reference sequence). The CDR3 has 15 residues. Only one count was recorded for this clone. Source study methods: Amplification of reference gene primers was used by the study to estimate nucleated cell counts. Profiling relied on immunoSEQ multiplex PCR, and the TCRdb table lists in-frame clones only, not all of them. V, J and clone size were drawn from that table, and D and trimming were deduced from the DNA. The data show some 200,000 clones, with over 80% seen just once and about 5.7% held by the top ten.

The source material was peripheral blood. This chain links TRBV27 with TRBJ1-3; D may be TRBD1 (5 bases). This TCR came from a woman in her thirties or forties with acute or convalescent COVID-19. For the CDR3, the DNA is TGTGCCAGCAGTTTATCGTGGGGGGCTGGAAACACCATATATTTT. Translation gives CASSLSWGAGNTIYF.